This T cell receptor beta chain was obtained from a study of T cells expressing NK-cell markers. Study context: Repertoire data for TCR beta were derived from sorted T cells (CD3+CD56+NKG2C+, CD3+CD56+NKG2C- and CD3+CD56-NKG2C+).

The study, taken as a whole, reports: As a fraction of CD8+ T cells, dominant NKG2C+ clonotypes reached roughly 1.0-7.0% in six donors.

The CDR3 contains 13 residues. Germline CDR1 SGHVS, CDR2 FNYEAQ. From its re-call of the 5' RACE reads, TCRdb lists each CDR3 protein once, without DNA. In total, the table holds about 120,000 distinct CDR3 sequences. Comment on this clonotype: Its antigen is unidentified.

The specimen sequenced was blood T cells: a sorted CD56 or NKG2C T cell subset, CD4+ or CD8+ T cells, or bulk PBMC T cells (not recorded which). The source of this sequence is a woman between 18 and 75 years old in good health. The chain recombines TRBV7-6 with TRBJ2-2. The CDR3 sequence: CASSPTPTWELFF.